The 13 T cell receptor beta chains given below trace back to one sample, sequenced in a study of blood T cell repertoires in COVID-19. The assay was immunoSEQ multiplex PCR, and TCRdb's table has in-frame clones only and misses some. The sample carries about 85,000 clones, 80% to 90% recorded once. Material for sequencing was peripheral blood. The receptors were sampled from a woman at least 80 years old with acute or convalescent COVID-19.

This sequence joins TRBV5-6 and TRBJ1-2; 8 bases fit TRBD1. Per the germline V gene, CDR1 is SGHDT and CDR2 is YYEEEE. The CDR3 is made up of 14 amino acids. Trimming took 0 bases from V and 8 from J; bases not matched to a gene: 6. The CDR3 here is CASSLGQGARGYTF. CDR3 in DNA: TGTGCCAGCAGCTTGGGGCAGGGGGCTCGAGGCTACACCTTC.

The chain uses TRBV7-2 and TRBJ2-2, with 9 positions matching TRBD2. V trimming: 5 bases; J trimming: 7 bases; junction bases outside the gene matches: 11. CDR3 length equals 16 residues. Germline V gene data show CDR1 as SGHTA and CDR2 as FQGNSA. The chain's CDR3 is CASSRWGSGGGGELFF. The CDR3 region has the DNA TGTGCCAGCAGCCGGTGGGGTAGCGGGGGTGGCGGGGAGCTGTTTTTT.

CDR3 DNA sequence: TGTGCCAGCAGCCCAGGAATCAATCAGCCCCAGCATTTT. It yields the protein CASSPGINQPQHF. The chain is built from TRBV7-6 and TRBJ1-5; no definite D call. The V and J ends lost 5 bases and 3 bases respectively, with 8 bases between them. The CDR3 totals 13 residues. The germline V gene encodes CDR1 SGHVS and CDR2 FNYEAQ.

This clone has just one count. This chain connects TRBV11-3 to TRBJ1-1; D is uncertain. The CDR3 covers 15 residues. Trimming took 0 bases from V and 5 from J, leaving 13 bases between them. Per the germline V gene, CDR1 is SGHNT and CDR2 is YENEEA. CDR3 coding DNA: TGTGCCAGCAGCTTAGATGGGTCGGGTGTAACTGAAGCTTTCTTT. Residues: CASSLDGSGVTEAFF.

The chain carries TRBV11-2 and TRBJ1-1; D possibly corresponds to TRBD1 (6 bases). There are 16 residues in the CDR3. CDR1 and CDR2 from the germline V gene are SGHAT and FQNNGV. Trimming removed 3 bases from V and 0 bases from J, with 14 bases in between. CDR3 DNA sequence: TGTGCCAGCAGCTTTGATGGACAGTCCATGAACACTGAAGCTTTCTTT. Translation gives CASSFDGQSMNTEAFF.

The chain's CDR3 is CASSYRGRYGYTF. CDR3 DNA sequence: TGTGCCAGCAGCTACAGGGGGCGGTATGGCTACACCTTC. The chain carries TRBV3-1 (or the pseudogene TRBV3-2) and TRBJ1-2; TRBD1 agrees at 9 bases. V was pared by 5 bases and J by 5 bases, with 3 bases of the junction left unmatched. Germline V gene sequence: CDR1 LGHDT, CDR2 YNNKEL (reference sequence). The CDR3 extends over 13 amino acids.

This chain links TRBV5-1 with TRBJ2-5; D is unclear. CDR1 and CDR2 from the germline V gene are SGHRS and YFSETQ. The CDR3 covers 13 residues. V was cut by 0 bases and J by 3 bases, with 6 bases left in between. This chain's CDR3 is CASSLGQEETQYF. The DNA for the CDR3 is TGCGCCAGCAGCTTGGGACAAGAAGAGACCCAGTACTTC.

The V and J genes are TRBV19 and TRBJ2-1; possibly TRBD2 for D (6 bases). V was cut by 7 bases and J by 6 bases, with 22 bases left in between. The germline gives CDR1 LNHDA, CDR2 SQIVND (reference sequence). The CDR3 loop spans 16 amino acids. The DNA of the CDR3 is TGTGCCAGTACCTCAGCCCTGGGAGGAGGGACCAATGAGCAGTTCTTC. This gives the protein CASTSALGGGTNEQFF. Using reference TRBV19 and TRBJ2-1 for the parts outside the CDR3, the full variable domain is DGGITQSPKYLFRKEGQNVTLSCEQNLNHDAMYWYRQDPGQGLRLIYYSQIVNDFQKGDIAEGYSVSREKKESFPLTVTSAQKNPTAFYLCASTSALGGGTNEQFFGPGTRLTVL.

The CDR3 region is CASSPRRAGGHEQFF. The CDR3 DNA follows: TGCGCCAGCAGCCCTCGGCGAGCGGGAGGACATGAGCAGTTCTTC. The chain couples TRBV5-1 to TRBJ2-1, with 9 positions matching TRBD2. CDR3 size: 15 residues. Germline V gene data show CDR1 as SGHRS and CDR2 as YFSETQ. The junction had 10 bases not matched to a gene; V was cut back by 4 bases and J by 8 bases.

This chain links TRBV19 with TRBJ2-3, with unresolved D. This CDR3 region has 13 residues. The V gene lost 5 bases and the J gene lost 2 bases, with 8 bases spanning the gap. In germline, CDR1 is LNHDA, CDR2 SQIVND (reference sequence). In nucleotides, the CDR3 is TGTGCCAGTAGTTGGAGCACCACAGATACGCAGTATTTT. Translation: CASSWSTTDTQYF.

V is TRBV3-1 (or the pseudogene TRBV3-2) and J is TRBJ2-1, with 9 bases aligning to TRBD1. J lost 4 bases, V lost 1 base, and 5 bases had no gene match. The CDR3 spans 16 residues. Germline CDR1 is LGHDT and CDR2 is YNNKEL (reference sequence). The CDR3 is CASSQAGQGFYNEQFF. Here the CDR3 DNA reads TGTGCCAGCAGCCAAGCGGGACAGGGCTTTTACAATGAGCAGTTCTTC.

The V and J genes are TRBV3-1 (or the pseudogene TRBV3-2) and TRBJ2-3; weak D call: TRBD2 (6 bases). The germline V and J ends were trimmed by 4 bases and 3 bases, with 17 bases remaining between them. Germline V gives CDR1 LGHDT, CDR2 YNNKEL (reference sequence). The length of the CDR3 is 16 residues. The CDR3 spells CASSPPSGPGTDTQYF. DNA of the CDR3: TGTGCCAGCAGCCCCCCCAGCGGGCCAGGGACAGATACGCAGTATTTT.

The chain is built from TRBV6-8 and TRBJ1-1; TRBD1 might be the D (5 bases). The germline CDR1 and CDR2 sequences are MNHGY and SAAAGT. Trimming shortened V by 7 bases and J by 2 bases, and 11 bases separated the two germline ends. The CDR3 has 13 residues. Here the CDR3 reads CASTREGNTEAFF. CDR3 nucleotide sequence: TGTGCCAGCACCAGGGAGGGAAACACTGAAGCTTTCTTT.